The next 11 T cell receptor beta chains were all read from a single sample in a study of OX40 agonist ivuxolimab in advanced cancers. The protocol was immunoSEQ multiplex PCR, while the TCRdb copy is restricted to in-frame clones and leaves out a portion. The sample includes some 100,000 clones, over 75% of them seen just once. The source material was CD4+ or CD8+ T cells sorted from blood, sampled in a trial of the OX40 agonist ivuxolimab. These TCRs come from an adult with an advanced solid tumor such as melanoma, head and neck, liver or kidney cancer.

This chain links TRBV2 with TRBJ2-2, with a weak D call TRBD1 (5 bases). The CDR3 sequence is 14 residues long. Between the trimmed V and J ends, which lost 5 bases and 0 bases, there was a span of 7 bases. CDR1 and CDR2 from the germline V gene are SNHLY and FYNNEI. Here the CDR3 reads CASSRQTNTGELFF. CDR3 nucleotides: TGTGCCAGCAGTCGACAGACGAACACCGGGGAGCTGTTTTTT.

A few counts support this clone. V and J are TRBV18 and TRBJ1-5; D call uncertain. Germline CDR1 KGHSH, CDR2 LQKENI. This CDR3 has 15 residues. Trimming cost V 4 bases and J 0 bases, with 10 bases left between them. The CDR3 bases are TGTGCCAGCTCACTCTTCCAGCTTAGCAATCAGCCCCAGCATTTT. Translating it yields CASSLFQLSNQPQHF.

The chain recombines TRBV7-8 with TRBJ2-7, with TRBD2 matching 7 bases. Germline CDR1 SGHVS, CDR2 FQNEAQ. J lost 3 bases, V lost 5 bases, and 7 bases had no gene match. The CDR3 runs to 14 residues. The CDR3 bases are TGTGCCAGCAGCCTTCGGGACTACAGCTACGAGCAGTACTTC. Its protein product is CASSLRDYSYEQYF.

J is TRBJ2-7 and V is TRBV27; the match to TRBD1 covers 7 bases. The CDR3 has 15 residues. The V gene end was trimmed by 5 bases and the J gene end by 6 bases; junction bases not matched to a gene: 13. CDR1 and CDR2 from the germline V gene are MNHEY and SMNVEV (reference sequence). The CDR3 protein is CASSNRRSTGSEQYF. CDR3 DNA: TGTGCCAGCAGTAATCGGCGATCGACAGGGTCCGAGCAGTACTTC.

The chain couples TRBV5-1 to TRBJ1-3, with D perhaps matching TRBD1 (5 bases). The CDR3 is 17 amino acids. Germline V CDR1 and CDR2: SGHRS, YFSETQ. V lost 0 bases to trimming and J lost 2 bases, with 15 bases between them. The CDR3 DNA follows: TGCGCCAGCAGCTTGGCCCCGGCAGGGCTACCTGGAAACACCATATATTTT. This codes for CASSLAPAGLPGNTIYF. Variable domain in full (rest from reference TRBV5-1 and TRBJ1-3): KAGVTQTPRYLIKTRGQQVTLSCSPISGHRSVSWYQQTPGQGLQFLFEYFSETQRNKGNFPGRFSGRQFSNSRSEMNVSTLELGDSALYLCASSLAPAGLPGNTIYFGEGSWLTVV.

V is TRBV25-1 and J is TRBJ1-6; D unclear. The V gene's germline CDR1 is MGHDK and CDR2 SYGVNS. This CDR3 spans 15 amino acids. Trimming removed 5 bases at V and 6 bases at J, with 14 bases between. The CDR3 spells CASSIRGLGNSPLHF. DNA for the CDR3: TGTGCCAGCAGTATACGAGGGTTAGGTAATTCACCCCTCCACTTT. The full variable domain, completed using reference TRBV25-1 and TRBJ1-6, is EADIYQTPRYLVIGTGKKITLECSQTMGHDKMYWYQQDPGMELHLIHYSYGVNSTEKGDLSSESTVSRIRTEHFPLTLESARPSHTSQYLCASSIRGLGNSPLHFGNGTRLTVT.

This clone was found once. The CDR3 nucleotides are TGTGCCAGCAGCTTAGGTCTGCGGGGCACTGAAGCTTTCTTT. It codes for CASSLGLRGTEAFF. The chain joins TRBV11-1 to TRBJ1-1; D is unresolved. The germline gives CDR1 SGHAT, CDR2 FQDESV (reference sequence). The CDR3 has 14 residues. Trimming left V 1 base short and J 4 bases short, with 10 bases between. The full variable domain, rest sourced from reference TRBV11-1 and TRBJ1-1, is EAEVAQSPRYKITEKSQAVAFWCDPISGHATLYWYRQILGQGPELLVQFQDESVVDDSQLPKDRFSAERLKGVDSTLKIQPAELGDSAMYLCASSLGLRGTEAFFGQGTRLTVV.

In this sample, this clone turned up once. The chain employs TRBV5-4 and TRBJ2-7; TRBD1 matches at 10 bases. V lost 4 bases to trimming and J lost 5 bases; unmatched junction nucleotides: 12. Germline V gene sequence: CDR1 SGHNT, CDR2 YYREEE (reference sequence). This CDR3 contains 16 residues. The CDR3 nucleotides read TGTGCCAGCAGCCTCATCCCCGGGACAGGGGATAACGAGCAGTACTTC. Translating it yields CASSLIPGTGDNEQYF.

The chain couples TRBV6-1 to TRBJ1-2, with 7 nucleotides matching TRBD1. The CDR3 has 13 residues. The germline gives CDR1 MNHNS, CDR2 SASEGT. V gave up 8 bases and J gave up 8 bases; unmatched junction bases: 11. The CDR3 protein is CASRARQGGGYTF. The CDR3, as DNA: TGTGCCAGCCGAGCTAGACAGGGTGGCGGCTACACCTTC.

V and J are TRBV7-3 and TRBJ1-1, with a weak D call TRBD1 (5 bases). Germline CDR1 is SGHTA and CDR2 is FQGTGA. The length of the CDR3 is 15 residues. The V gene lost 2 bases and the J gene lost 4 bases, with 14 bases spanning the gap. Written as DNA, the CDR3 is TGTGCCAGCAGCTTACTGGCGACAGCTGTCACTGAAGCTTTCTTT. Its translation: CASSLLATAVTEAFF.

The chain couples TRBV6-5 to TRBJ2-2; D gene ambiguous. Germline loops: CDR1 MNHEY, CDR2 SVGAGI. V lost 2 bases and J lost 1, with 5 bases in between. The CDR3 is made up of 14 amino acids. The CDR3 reads CASSYNGNTGELFF. The DNA for the CDR3 is TGTGCCAGCAGTTACAACGGGAACACCGGGGAGCTGTTTTTT.